These 22 T cell receptor beta chains came from one sample sequenced in a study of early T cells in non-severe SARS-CoV-2 infection. A single record per CDR3 protein comes from TCRdb applying MiXCR to the 5' RACE reads. The sample yields tens of thousands of distinct CDR3 sequences, less than 15% seen once. The sequenced material came from whole blood. The receptors come from an adult who was a healthcare worker with PCR-confirmed SARS-CoV-2 infection or an uninfected control (not recorded which).

This clonotype occurred many times. The V and J genes are TRBV6-5 and TRBJ1-6, with a possible D match to TRBD1 (5 bases). V was clipped by 7 bases and J by 4 bases, with 11 bases between them. Germline CDR1 is MNHEY and CDR2 is SVGAGI. The CDR3 runs to 14 residues. The CDR3 region is CASTPTAYNSPLHF. In DNA form, the CDR3 reads TGTGCCAGCACCCCGACAGCGTATAATTCACCCCTCCACTTT.

This chain connects TRBV2 to TRBJ2-7, with a tentative D call TRBD1 (6 bases). Germline lookup yields CDR1 SNHLY and CDR2 FYNNEI. Trimming pared 6 bases from V and 2 bases from J, leaving 14 bases between. The CDR3 length is 14 residues. The CDR3 is CASRARQVPYEQYF. CDR3 in DNA: TGTGCCAGCAGGGCCCGACAGGTCCCCTACGAGCAGTACTTC.

This clonotype appeared a few times. This rearrangement joins TRBV18 to TRBJ2-2; 10 bases map to TRBD2. The germline V gene has CDR1 KGHSH and CDR2 LQKENI. Trimming cost V 3 bases and J 1 base; bases outside gene matches: 2. The CDR3 length is 16 residues. CDR3 sequence: CASSPRTSGNTGELFF. CDR3 nucleotide sequence: TGTGCCAGCTCACCTAGGACTAGCGGGAACACCGGGGAGCTGTTTTTT. Filled out from reference TRBV18 and TRBJ2-2, the complete variable domain reads NAGVMQNPRHLVRRRGQEARLRCSPMKGHSHVYWYRQLPEEGLKFMVYLQKENIIDESGMPKERFSAEFPKEGPSILRIQQVVRGDSAAYFCASSPRTSGNTGELFFGEGSRLTVL.

On this clonotype itself: A read error may produce the germline difference seen at one junction end. The J gene is TRBJ2-5, the V gene TRBV7-7, with 11 bases identical to TRBD2. The CDR3 loop spans 17 amino acids. CDR1 is SSHAT and CDR2 is FNYEAQ in the germline V gene (reference sequence). The CDR3 DNA sequence: TGTGCTAGCAGCCAGGGACCGGGACTAGCGGTACAAGAGACCCAGTACTTC. Residues: CASSQGPGLAVQETQYF.

The genes are TRBV5-6 and TRBJ1-5; D gene uncertain. V lost 0 bases to trimming and J lost 3 bases, with 10 bases between them. Per the germline V gene, CDR1 is SGHDT and CDR2 is YYEEEE. The CDR3 is 15 residues long. CDR3 bases: TGTGCCAGCAGCTTGGCCGAGAGGACCAATCAGCCCCAGCATTTT. Its protein is CASSLAERTNQPQHF. Supplemented by reference TRBV5-6 and TRBJ1-5, the full variable domain reads DAGVTQSPTHLIKTRGQQVTLRCSPKSGHDTVSWYQQALGQGPQFIFQYYEEEERQRGNFPDRFSGHQFPNYSSELNVNALLLGDSALYLCASSLAERTNQPQHFGDGTRLSIL.

In this sample, this clonotype turned up a few times. The V and J genes are TRBV30 and TRBJ1-1; 9 nucleotides agree with TRBD1. Germline V lookup: CDR1 GTSNPN, CDR2 SVGIG (reference sequence). The V segment lost 3 bases and the J segment 5 bases; nucleotides outside the gene matches: 7. The CDR3 spans 14 residues. This CDR3 reads CAWRNGQGRTEAFF. The CDR3 DNA is TGTGCCTGGAGGAATGGACAGGGGCGAACTGAAGCTTTCTTT.

The chain combines TRBV11-3 with TRBJ2-2; no firm D call. The CDR3 length is 13 residues. Germline CDR1 reads SGHNT; CDR2 reads YENEEA. Trimming shortened V by 6 bases and J by 6 bases, and 11 bases separated the two germline ends. DNA for the CDR3: TGTGCCAGCAGACCATATGGGGCCGGGGAGCTGTTTTTT. Translating it yields CASRPYGAGELFF.

The chain recombines TRBV20-1 with TRBJ2-3; D remains ambiguous. Germline V CDR1 and CDR2: DFQATT, SNEGSKA (reference sequence). V was clipped by 3 bases and J by 4 bases, with 8 bases between them. The CDR3 is 12 amino acids. The CDR3 region is CSARLVADTQYF. CDR3 bases: TGCAGTGCTAGGCTAGTAGCAGATACGCAGTATTTT.

The rearrangement links TRBV7-2 to TRBJ2-3; D not certain. V lost 2 bases and J 3 bases, leaving 12 bases between the germline ends. CDR1 and CDR2 (germline): SGHTA, FQGNSA. The CDR3 contains 15 residues. The CDR3 DNA reads as TGTGCCAGCAGCTTAACGTCTCGGGCTACAGATACGCAGTATTTT. It yields the protein CASSLTSRATDTQYF.

There are many counts of this clonotype. The chain recombines TRBV29-1 with TRBJ1-2; D is undetermined. Trimming shortened V by 4 bases and J by 2 bases, and 14 bases separated the two germline ends. The CDR3 extends over 14 amino acids. Germline V CDR1 and CDR2: SQVTM, ANQGSEA. Here the CDR3 reads CSVVGPVANYGYTF. The CDR3 DNA sequence: TGCAGCGTTGTTGGGCCAGTCGCGAACTATGGCTACACCTTC.

This clonotype occurred many times. The chain uses TRBV6-1 and TRBJ1-3; D is undetermined. Germline CDR1 is MNHNS and CDR2 is SASEGT. Deletions cut 7 bases from V and 0 bases from J, with 7 bases between. The CDR3 runs 13 residues. The CDR3 sequence: CASKHTSGNTIYF. CDR3 sequence (DNA): TGTGCCAGCAAACACACCTCTGGAAACACCATATATTTT.

This clonotype was counted only a few times. This rearrangement joins TRBV7-2 to TRBJ2-3, with TRBD1 as a possible D gene (5 bases). This CDR3 spans 16 amino acids. CDR1 and CDR2 (germline): SGHTA, FQGNSA. V lost 4 bases and J lost 2, with 16 bases in between. CDR3 nucleotide sequence: TGTGCCAGCAGCTACCCTCGTGGGGCAATCACAGATACGCAGTATTTT. Encoded protein: CASSYPRGAITDTQYF.

This clonotype was counted ten times or more. The rearrangement uses TRBV29-1 and TRBJ2-5; D may be TRBD2 (5 bases). Between the trimmed V and J ends, which lost 6 bases and 5 bases, there was a span of 10 bases. Germline V gene sequence: CDR1 SQVTM, CDR2 ANQGSEA. This CDR3 contains 11 residues. This CDR3 reads CSVAERETQYF. The CDR3 DNA is TGCAGCGTAGCGGAGCGGGAGACCCAGTACTTC.

The table lists this clonotype with a few counts. The chain links TRBV3-1 to TRBJ1-6, with D unclear. The V end was cut by 1 base, the J end by 9 bases, with 16 bases between. CDR1 and CDR2 (germline): LGHDT, YNNKEL (reference sequence). CDR3 length: 16 residues. This CDR3 reads CASSQGASTSTSPLHF. As DNA, the CDR3 is TGTGCCAGCAGCCAAGGGGCCAGCACCTCCACTTCACCCCTCCACTTT.

Ten or more counts support this clonotype. The chain employs TRBV20-1 and TRBJ1-2, with D possibly being TRBD1 (6 bases). CDR3 length: 13 residues. The V end lost 3 bases, the J end lost 8 bases, and 16 bases lay between the germline ends. Germline V gives CDR1 DFQATT, CDR2 SNEGSKA (reference sequence). CDR3 residues: CSASVPGVFGYTF. CDR3 coding DNA: TGCAGTGCTAGTGTACCAGGGGTTTTCGGCTACACCTTC.

This clonotype occurred many times. The chain uses TRBV15 and TRBJ1-3, with D unresolved. The CDR3 consists of 15 residues. The ends were cut back, 5 bases at V and 2 bases at J, with 13 bases in the middle. CDR1 is LNHNV, CDR2 YYDKDF, per germline (reference sequence). The CDR3 loop reads CATSPSLVAGNTIYF. CDR3 nucleotides: TGTGCCACCAGCCCTTCTCTTGTGGCTGGAAACACCATATATTTT.

This clonotype was observed many times. J is TRBJ1-6 and V is TRBV30; D is possibly TRBD1 (5 bases). The V end was cut by 4 bases, the J end by 0 bases, with 16 bases between. CDR3 size: 17 residues. Germline V gene sequence: CDR1 GTSNPN, CDR2 SVGIG (reference sequence). CDR3 bases: TGTGCCTGGAAAGTGTGGGCAGGGAGCTCCTATAATTCACCCCTCCACTTT. This codes for CAWKVWAGSSYNSPLHF.

The genes are TRBV5-4 and TRBJ1-6; TRBD1 matches at 7 bases. The junction had 4 bases not matched to a gene; V was cut back by 6 bases and J by 4 bases. The CDR3 consists of 14 residues. Germline V gives CDR1 SGHNT, CDR2 YYREEE (reference sequence). CDR3: CASTLRGYNSPLHF. The CDR3 DNA is TGTGCCAGCACCCTCAGGGGGTATAATTCACCCCTCCACTTT.

The chain uses TRBV3-1 and TRBJ1-2, with D perhaps matching TRBD1 (5 bases). Germline V gives CDR1 LGHDT, CDR2 YNNKEL (reference sequence). V was pared by 1 base and J by 4 bases, with 10 bases between. The CDR3 runs 14 residues. The CDR3 region is CASSQVRGGYGYTF. The CDR3 DNA sequence: TGTGCCAGCAGCCAAGTGAGGGGTGGCTATGGCTACACCTTC.

This chain joins TRBV20-1 and TRBJ1-6, with 10 nucleotides matching TRBD1. Trimming removed 0 bases from V and 8 bases from J; junction bases left unmatched: 4. Germline V gene lookup returns CDR1 DFQATT and CDR2 SNEGSKA (reference sequence). The CDR3 is 15 residues long. CDR3 sequence reads: CSARDGTGAYSPLHF. CDR3 coding DNA: TGCAGTGCTAGAGATGGGACAGGGGCGTATTCACCCCTCCACTTT.

In this sample, this clonotype turned up a few times. J is TRBJ2-2 and V is TRBV30; D not resolved. The CDR3 consists of 13 residues. The ends were cut back, 4 bases at V and 2 bases at J, with 8 bases in the middle. Per germline, CDR1 GTSNPN and CDR2 SVGIG (reference sequence). The CDR3 is CAWTRTNTGELFF. CDR3 bases: TGTGCCTGGACCCGCACCAACACCGGGGAGCTGTTTTTT. The whole variable domain, remainder taken from reference TRBV30 and TRBJ2-2, is SQTIHQWPATLVQPVGSPLSLECTVEGTSNPNLYWYRQAAGRGLQLLFYSVGIGQISSEVPQNLSASRPQDRQFILSSKKLLLSDSGFYLCAWTRTNTGELFFGEGSRLTVL.

The chain recombines TRBV5-1 with TRBJ1-4; 7 bases are shared with TRBD1. Germline CDR1 is SGHRS and CDR2 is YFSETQ. Trimming removed 0 bases from V and 6 bases from J; junction bases left unmatched: 5. The CDR3 loop spans 15 amino acids. CDR3 loop: CASSLGGTVDEKLFF. CDR3 sequence (DNA): TGCGCCAGCAGCTTGGGCGGGACAGTCGATGAAAAACTGTTTTTT.